The 14 T cell receptor beta chains below come from one sample, sequenced in a study of chemoradiotherapy in HPV16-positive cancers (dated by TCRdb to between 2021 and 2022). Library prep was done by the immunoSEQ multiplex PCR assay. TCRdb mirrors the immuneACCESS table, restricted to in-frame sequences. Some clones are absent from its copies; in checked studies, under half trace to an unresolved V gene, and the reason for the others is unknown. This sample holds 12,000 or so clones; roughly 64% were observed only once. About 20% of the sample comes from the top ten. Sample collection occurred from a patient who underwent chemoradiotherapy. The origin of the receptors is a human donor with HPV-associated anogenital cancer.

This chain joins TRBV2 and TRBJ2-5; maybe TRBD2 (7 bases). Deletions cut 7 bases from V and 2 bases from J, with 14 bases between. Germline V lookup: CDR1 SNHLY, CDR2 FYNNEI. The CDR3 totals 14 residues. In DNA form, the CDR3 reads TGTGCCAGCAAATTCAGGGGAGGGCAAGAGACCCAGTACTTC. This codes for CASKFRGGQETQYF.

This clone appeared once. The chain has TRBV27 and TRBJ1-5; D not resolved. Germline V lookup: CDR1 MNHEY, CDR2 SMNVEV (reference sequence). This CDR3 contains 19 residues. Trimming removed 1 base from V and 0 bases from J, with 19 bases in between. Here the CDR3 DNA reads TGTGCCAGCAGTTTATACGATCCCTTTGGCTCATATAGCAATCAGCCCCAGCATTTT. Its protein product is CASSLYDPFGSYSNQPQHF.

The chain links TRBV7-2 to TRBJ1-6; D gene ambiguous. Between the trimmed V and J ends, which lost 3 bases and 2 bases, there was a span of 5 bases. The CDR3 extends over 14 amino acids. The V gene's germline CDR1 is SGHTA and CDR2 FQGNSA. Here the CDR3 reads CASSLGTYNSPLHF. In DNA form, the CDR3 reads TGTGCCAGCAGCTTGGGGACCTATAATTCACCCCTCCACTTT.

V gene TRBV21-1 combines with J gene TRBJ1-1; TRBD1 is the table's D call and was not checked against the DNA. TRBV21-1 is described as a pseudogene. The CDR3 contains 13 residues. CDR3 in DNA: TGTGCCAGCAGCAAACAGGGGGGCGCTGAAGCTTTCTTT. It codes for CASSKQGGAEAFF.

The rearrangement links TRBV18 to TRBJ1-3, with a possible D match to TRBD1 (6 bases). Germline V lookup: CDR1 KGHSH, CDR2 LQKENI. This CDR3 has 18 residues. V was shortened by 8 bases and J by 0 bases, with 23 bases between the two germline ends. The CDR3 loop reads CASNPVGSDSSSGNTIYF. DNA of the CDR3: TGTGCCAGCAACCCTGTTGGGTCGGACAGCAGCTCTGGAAACACCATATATTTT.

This clone was seen once. The chain recombines TRBV11-2 with TRBJ2-5, with D hard to call. The CDR3 has 15 amino acids. Trimming shortened V by 5 bases and J by 3 bases, and 16 bases separated the two germline ends. In germline, CDR1 is SGHAT, CDR2 FQNNGV. CDR3 coding DNA: TGTGCCAGCAGCACCCGCGCGAGGCCCGAAGAGACCCAGTACTTC. Amino acids: CASSTRARPEETQYF.

This clone appeared once. The DNA of the CDR3 is TGTGCCAGCAGTACCGGGGACGGTGGAGGCACTGAAGCTTTCTTT. This translates into CASSTGDGGGTEAFF. V is TRBV6-5 and J is TRBJ1-1, with TRBD1 as a possible D gene (5 bases). Germline lookup yields CDR1 MNHEY and CDR2 SVGAGI. The CDR3 has 15 amino acids. V lost 5 bases to trimming and J lost 4 bases, with 17 bases between them.

The J gene is TRBJ2-7, the V gene TRBV27, with 9 bases that match TRBD1. The CDR3 is made up of 15 amino acids. V trimming: 4 bases; J trimming: 5 bases; junction bases outside the gene matches: 9. CDR1 and CDR2 (germline): MNHEY, SMNVEV (reference sequence). The DNA for the CDR3 is TGTGCCAGCAGTTCGCCGAACAGGGGGCCCCACGAGCAGTACTTC. This sequence encodes CASSSPNRGPHEQYF.

V usage is TRBV14 and J usage is TRBJ2-3; 7 bases align to TRBD1. Germline V gives CDR1 SGHDN, CDR2 FVKESK. The ends lost 6 bases at V and 2 bases at J; junction bases unmatched: 8. The CDR3 is made up of 15 amino acids. CDR3 sequence (DNA): TGTGCCAGCAGTCAACTCAGGGGGTTCACAGATACGCAGTATTTT. Amino acids: CASSQLRGFTDTQYF.

J is TRBJ2-7 and V is TRBV5-1; no clear D gene. V was trimmed by 0 bases and J by 2 bases, leaving 15 bases between them. This CDR3 is 16 amino acids long. Germline CDR1 and CDR2: SGHRS and YFSETQ. CDR3 nucleotides: TGCGCCAGCAGCTTGGAAGTAGCTTCGACTCCCTACGAGCAGTACTTC. Translating gives CASSLEVASTPYEQYF.

This chain connects TRBV5-1 to TRBJ2-1, with D maybe TRBD1 (5 bases). The length of the CDR3 is 16 residues. V was clipped by 4 bases and J by 4 bases, with 18 bases between them. Germline CDR1 reads SGHRS; CDR2 reads YFSETQ. CDR3 residues: CASSLQGSSGYNEQFF. In nucleotides, the CDR3 is TGCGCCAGCAGCCTCCAGGGTTCTAGTGGATACAATGAGCAGTTCTTC.

The chain joins TRBV27 to TRBJ2-5; TRBD2 is a possible D gene (6 bases). Germline V lookup: CDR1 MNHEY, CDR2 SMNVEV (reference sequence). V was cut by 3 bases and J by 2 bases, with 10 bases left in between. The CDR3 runs to 14 residues. The CDR3 sequence is CASSFLGGQETQYF. The CDR3 DNA reads as TGTGCCAGCAGTTTCCTTGGGGGGCAAGAGACCCAGTACTTC.

The chain employs TRBV9 and TRBJ2-1; TRBD1 agrees at 7 bases. The J segment lost 2 bases and the V segment lost 4 bases, leaving 6 bases of the junction unmatched. The CDR3 consists of 15 residues. The V gene's germline CDR1 is SGDLS and CDR2 YYNGEE. The CDR3 spells CASSSRDSPYNEQFF. In DNA form, the CDR3 reads TGTGCCAGCAGCTCCCGGGACAGCCCCTACAATGAGCAGTTCTTC.

This clone came up a few times. This chain connects TRBV14 to TRBJ1-1; D might be TRBD1 (5 bases). Looked up from germline, CDR1 is SGHDN and CDR2 is FVKESK. V lost 0 bases and J lost 7, with 9 bases in between. The CDR3 contains 13 residues. The CDR3, as DNA: TGTGCCAGCAGCCAAGAGGGGGTGGGTGAAGCTTTCTTT. This gives the protein CASSQEGVGEAFF. Filled out from reference TRBV14 and TRBJ1-1, the complete variable domain reads EAGVTQFPSHSVIEKGQTVTLRCDPISGHDNLYWYRRVMGKEIKFLLHFVKESKQDESGMPNNRFLAERTGGTYSTLKVQPAELEDSGVYFCASSQEGVGEAFFGQGTRLTVV.